This TCR beta chain was sequenced for a study of cytomegalovirus exposure and HLA in healthy donors. Notes on the study in general: CMV antigen specificity of three CMV-associated chains was confirmed in vitro.

In regard to this clone: Its target is unknown.

Both 60 Vbeta primers and 13 Jbeta primers went into the PCR. TCRdb's table, derived via immunoSEQ multiplex PCR, lists solely in-frame clones and lacks some. The table lists about 110,000 clones, approximately 82% of them singletons. The V end was cut by 0 bases, the J end by 0 bases, with 7 bases between. The CDR3 loop spans 15 amino acids. Germline CDR1 and CDR2: ENHRY and SYGVKD. Sample: PBMCs. This TCR was sampled from a man in his forties in good health and CMV-seropositive. The chain employs TRBV10-3 and TRBJ2-3; possible D gene TRBD1, 6 bases. CDR3 in DNA: TGTGCCATCAGTGAGTCTGGACAGAGCACAGATACGCAGTATTTT. Amino acid sequence: CAISESGQSTDTQYF.